The entry below describes one T cell receptor beta chain. Antigen unknown. The CDR3 is made up of 15 amino acids. Per the germline V gene, CDR1 is MDHEN and CDR2 is SYDVKM. V lost 7 bases to trimming and J lost 4 bases, with 19 bases between them. The protocol was immunoSEQ multiplex PCR, while the TCRdb copy is restricted to in-frame clones and leaves out a portion. The table records approximately 88,000 clones, about 94% of them present only once. The data stem from a study of graft-versus-host responses after intestinal transplantation. Study outcomes and limitations: GvH clones turned up in recipient marrow; some had shown up first in ileum or blood. Peak GvH clone levels in circulation were associated with early post-transplant HvG declines.

The specimen was unstimulated CD4+ T cells sorted from spleen or lymph node cells, collected before transplant. This chain connects TRBV28 to TRBJ1-2; D uncertain. The source of this sequence is a human donor who was the organ donor for an intestinal transplant. CDR3 coding DNA: TGTGCCAGCACTTTGGGTGATAGGGTGGGCTATGGCTACACCTTC. Translated: CASTLGDRVGYGYTF.